This entry is about one T cell receptor beta chain. Germline CDR1 MRHNA, CDR2 SNTAGT. The CDR3 is 15 residues long. V was trimmed by 0 bases and J by 2 bases, leaving 9 bases between them. The sample is drawn from a study of PD-L1 blockade in urothelial cancer. Study information: Prior chemotherapy regimens per patient numbered 0 to 3.

The repertoire was sequenced with immunoSEQ multiplex PCR; TCRdb's copy has only in-frame clones and lacks some. The sample records 20,000 to 30,000 clones, 65% to 90% being singletons. This sequence was found in a man aged 60 to 69 with urothelial cancer. The chain carries TRBV6-4 and TRBJ2-3; D is uncertain. The sample consisted of PBMCs, taken around atezolizumab (anti-PD-L1) treatment. CDR3 bases: TGTGCCAGCAGTGACTCGATCGGAGACACAGATACGCAGTATTTT. Its protein is CASSDSIGDTDTQYF.